This T cell receptor beta chain came from a study of T cells in localized non-small cell lung cancer. In the case of this clone: Its antigen is undetermined.

Trimming stripped 8 bases from V and 4 bases from J, with 11 bases between. The CDR3 consists of 12 residues. The V gene's germline CDR1 is MNHEY and CDR2 SVGAGI. Study outcomes and limitations: Longer overall survival accompanied higher blood T cell density. A median 57 of the top 100 tumor clones appeared in adjacent lung. Uninvolved adjacent lung had higher T cell clonality than tumor and all other tissues.

Clones were sequenced by immunoSEQ multiplex PCR, and TCRdb holds only the in-frame ones, with some missing. The data contain tens of thousands of clones, roughly 90% of them singletons. Material: peripheral blood, obtained before any cancer treatment. The rearrangement links TRBV6-5 to TRBJ1-2; a possible D gene is TRBD1 (5 bases). This TCR came from a female donor older than 55 with stage I lung adenocarcinoma. The DNA for the CDR3 is TGTGCCAGCGGGGATACAGGCTATGGCTACACCTTC. Encoded protein: CASGDTGYGYTF.